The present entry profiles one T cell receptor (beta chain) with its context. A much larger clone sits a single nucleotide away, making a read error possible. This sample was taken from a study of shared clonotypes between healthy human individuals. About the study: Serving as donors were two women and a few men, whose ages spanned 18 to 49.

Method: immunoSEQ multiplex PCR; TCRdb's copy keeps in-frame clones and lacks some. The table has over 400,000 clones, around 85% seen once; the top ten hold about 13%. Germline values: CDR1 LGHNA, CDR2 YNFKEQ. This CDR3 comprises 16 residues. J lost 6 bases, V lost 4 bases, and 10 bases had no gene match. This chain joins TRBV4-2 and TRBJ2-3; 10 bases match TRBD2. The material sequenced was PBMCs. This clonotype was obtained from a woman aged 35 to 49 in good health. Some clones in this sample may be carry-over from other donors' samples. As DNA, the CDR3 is TGTGCCAGCAGCCGAGGGGTAGCGGGAGGCGGCGATACGCAGTATTTT. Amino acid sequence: CASSRGVAGGGDTQYF.